The T cell receptor beta chain described here comes from a study of CD4 and CD8 cells across lung adenocarcinoma regions. Donors had localized lung adenocarcinoma, a non-small cell lung cancer. TCRdb ran MiXCR on the PCR reads and lists one entry per CDR3 protein. The sample has almost 7,000 distinct CDR3 sequences, roughly 54% seen once; the top ten hold around two fifths. Sample share makes this clonotype medium-sized. The V end lost 4 bases, the J end lost 0 bases, and 11 bases lay between the germline ends. Germline CDR1 and CDR2: WNHNN and SYGVQD (reference sequence). The CDR3 has 15 residues. J is TRBJ2-3 and V is TRBV10-1; D could derive from TRBD1 or TRBD2 (5 bases each). The sequence derives from a male donor with lung adenocarcinoma. The CD4 and CD8 labels of this study may be unreliable. Sequences were obtained from CD8+ T cells from the center of a lung tumor. Written as DNA, the CDR3 is TGCGCCAGCAGTGGAGGGGTCTCTAGCACAGATACGCAGTATTTT. Its protein is CASSGGVSSTDTQYF.